This T cell receptor (beta chain) was identified in a study of blood T cell repertoires in COVID-19. The overall study: Samples came from the United States, Italy and Spain, spanning acute and convalescent COVID-19. The analysed material was cDNA or gDNA that came from T cells, B-cell-depleted T cells, or PBMCs.

Original processing methods: Estimates of nucleated cell counts were drawn from the amplification of reference gene primers. Data came from immunoSEQ multiplex PCR; TCRdb stores just in-frame clones and leaves some out. Clonal size and the V and J genes are those of that table, whereas D and trimming came from the DNA. The sample lists 130,000 to 150,000 clones; 70% to 85% were seen once. Germline trimming cut 7 bases from V and 4 bases from J; bases unmatched to any gene: 11. This CDR3 region has 15 residues. The germline gives CDR1 MNHNY, CDR2 SVGAGI (reference sequence). What was sequenced was peripheral blood. The chain employs TRBV6-6 and TRBJ1-2, with 8 bases identical to TRBD1. This sequence was found in a human donor in a cohort sampled during active COVID-19. In nucleotides, the CDR3 is TGTGCCAGCAACCTAAAGACAGGGGCCCTCTATGGCTACACCTTC. It is translated as CASNLKTGALYGYTF.